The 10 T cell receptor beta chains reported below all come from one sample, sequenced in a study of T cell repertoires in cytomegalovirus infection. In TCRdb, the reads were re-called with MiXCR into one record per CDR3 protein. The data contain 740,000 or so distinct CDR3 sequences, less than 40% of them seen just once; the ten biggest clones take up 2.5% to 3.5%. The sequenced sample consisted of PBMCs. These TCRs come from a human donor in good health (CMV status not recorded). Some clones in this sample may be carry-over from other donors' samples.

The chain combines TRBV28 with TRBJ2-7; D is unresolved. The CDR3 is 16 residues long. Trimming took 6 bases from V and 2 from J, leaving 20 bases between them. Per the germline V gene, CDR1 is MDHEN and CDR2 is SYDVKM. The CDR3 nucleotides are TGTGCCAGCAGCCCCCTCGACAAGGAACGTACCTACGAGCAGTACTTC. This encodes CASSPLDKERTYEQYF.

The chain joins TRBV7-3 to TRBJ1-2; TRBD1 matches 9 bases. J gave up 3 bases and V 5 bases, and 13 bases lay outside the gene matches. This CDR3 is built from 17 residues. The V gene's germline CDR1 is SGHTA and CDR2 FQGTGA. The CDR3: CASSPDPPGQGYYGYTF. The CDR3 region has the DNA TGTGCCAGCAGCCCCGACCCTCCGGGACAGGGATACTATGGCTACACCTTC.

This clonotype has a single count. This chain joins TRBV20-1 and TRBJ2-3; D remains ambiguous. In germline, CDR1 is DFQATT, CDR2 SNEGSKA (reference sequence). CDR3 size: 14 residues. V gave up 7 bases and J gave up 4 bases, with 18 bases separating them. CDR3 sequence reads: CSVPQATLSDTQYF. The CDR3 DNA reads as TGCAGTGTCCCCCAAGCGACGCTCTCAGATACGCAGTATTTT.

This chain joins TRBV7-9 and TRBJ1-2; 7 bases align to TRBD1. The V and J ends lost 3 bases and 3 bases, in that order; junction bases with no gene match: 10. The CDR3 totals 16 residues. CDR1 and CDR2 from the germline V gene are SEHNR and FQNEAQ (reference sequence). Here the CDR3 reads CASSFTTAGTDYGYTF. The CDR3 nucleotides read TGTGCCAGCAGCTTTACCACCGCCGGGACAGACTATGGCTACACCTTC.

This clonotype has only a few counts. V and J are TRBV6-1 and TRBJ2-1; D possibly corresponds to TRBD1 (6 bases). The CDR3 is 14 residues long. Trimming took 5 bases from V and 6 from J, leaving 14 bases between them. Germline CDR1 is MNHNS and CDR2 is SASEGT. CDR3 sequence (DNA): TGTGCCAGCAGTCCCGGGACATCGCCCAATGAGCAGTTCTTC. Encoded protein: CASSPGTSPNEQFF.

The CDR3 sequence: CAWSLNIRDYTF. The CDR3 region has the DNA TGTGCCTGGAGTTTAAACATCAGGGACTACACCTTC. This chain joins TRBV30 and TRBJ1-2; tentative D call: TRBD1 (5 bases). The CDR3 is made up of 12 amino acids. V was clipped by 2 bases and J by 10 bases, with 14 bases between them. Germline V lookup: CDR1 GTSNPN, CDR2 SVGIG (reference sequence).

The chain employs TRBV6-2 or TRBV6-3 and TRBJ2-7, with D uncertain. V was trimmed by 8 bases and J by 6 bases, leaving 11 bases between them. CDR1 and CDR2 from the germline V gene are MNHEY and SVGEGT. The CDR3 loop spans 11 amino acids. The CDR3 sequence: CASAFRFEQYF. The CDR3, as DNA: TGTGCCAGCGCCTTTCGGTTCGAGCAGTACTTC.

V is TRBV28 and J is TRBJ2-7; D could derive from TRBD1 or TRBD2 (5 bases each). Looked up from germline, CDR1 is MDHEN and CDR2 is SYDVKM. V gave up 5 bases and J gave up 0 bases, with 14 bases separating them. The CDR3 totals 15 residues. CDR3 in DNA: TGTGCCAGCAGTAGCCGGGGACGGAGCTCCTACGAGCAGTACTTC. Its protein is CASSSRGRSSYEQYF. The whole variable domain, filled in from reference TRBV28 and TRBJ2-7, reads DVKVTQSSRYLVKRTGEKVFLECVQDMDHENMFWYRQDPGLGLRLIYFSYDVKMKEKGDIPEGYSVSREKKERFSLILESASTNQTSMYLCASSSRGRSSYEQYFGPGTRLTVT.

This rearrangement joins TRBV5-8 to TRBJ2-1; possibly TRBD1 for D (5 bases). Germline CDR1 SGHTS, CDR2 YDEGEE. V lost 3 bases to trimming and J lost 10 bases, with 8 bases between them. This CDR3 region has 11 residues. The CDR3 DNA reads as TGTGCCAGCAGCTCTTGGACAGAGCAGTTCTTC. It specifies CASSSWTEQFF.

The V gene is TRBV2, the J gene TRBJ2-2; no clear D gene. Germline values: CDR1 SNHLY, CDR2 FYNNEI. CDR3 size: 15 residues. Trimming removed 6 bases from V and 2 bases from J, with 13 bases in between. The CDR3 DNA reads TGTGCCAGCAGAAGACTGGGCCCCAACACCGGGGAGCTGTTTTTT. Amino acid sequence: CASRRLGPNTGELFF.